Below are 15 T cell receptor beta chains sequenced from a single sample in a study of blood T cell repertoires in COVID-19. Here immunoSEQ multiplex PCR was the method, and the copy in TCRdb shows in-frame clones only, minus some. Found here are nearly 350,000 clones, about 88% of them singletons; the top ten hold about 7.3%. The sequenced sample consisted of peripheral blood. These receptors originate from a woman aged 70-85 years with COVID-19, enrolled during active disease.

Concerning this clone itself: Compared with germline, one end of the junction differs, possibly owing to a read error. This rearrangement joins TRBV24-1 to TRBJ1-6; 7 bases fit TRBD1. Germline CDR1 reads KGHDR; CDR2 reads SFDVKD. The CDR3 is 19 amino acids. The CDR3 nucleotides are TGTGCCACCAGTAATTTACAAAACGACAGGGCAGAAGGTAATTCACCCCTCCACTTT. Its protein is CATSNLQNDRAEGNSPLHF.

The V and J genes are TRBV7-2 and TRBJ2-3; 9 bases match TRBD2. Germline CDR1 SGHTA, CDR2 FQGNSA. The junction had 0 bases not matched to a gene; V was cut back by 3 bases and J by 5 bases. The CDR3 is made up of 13 amino acids. The DNA of the CDR3 is TGTGCCAGCAGCTTTAGCGGGGGAGATACGCAGTATTTT. Its translation: CASSFSGGDTQYF. The full variable domain, with the rest looked up from reference TRBV7-2 and TRBJ2-3, is GAGVSQSPSNKVTEKGKDVELRCDPISGHTALYWYRQSLGQGLEFLIYFQGNSAPDKSGLPSDRFSAERTGGSVSTLTIQRTQQEDSAVYLCASSFSGGDTQYFGPGTRLTVL.

This chain uses TRBV11-2 with TRBJ1-2; 8 nucleotides align to TRBD1. The V gene end was trimmed by 3 bases and the J gene end by 3 bases; junction bases not matched to a gene: 6. From germline, CDR1 is SGHAT and CDR2 FQNNGV. This CDR3 contains 15 residues. In DNA, the CDR3 is TGTGCCAGCAGCTTGGGGGGACAGGACCACTATGGCTACACCTTC. This codes for CASSLGGQDHYGYTF.

The CDR3: CASSQPTDSSNQPQHF. CDR3 coding DNA: TGCGCCAGCAGCCAGCCCACAGATTCGAGCAATCAGCCCCAGCATTTT. V is TRBV4-1 and J is TRBJ1-5; D is uncertain. This CDR3 has 16 amino acids. Germline-derived CDR1 and CDR2 are MGHRA and YSYEKL. The V end was cut by 3 bases, the J end by 1 base, with 13 bases between.

In DNA, the CDR3 is TGTGCCAGCAGCTCCGTATATGGAGGGGGCCCCTACGAGCAGTACTTC. Protein: CASSSVYGGGPYEQYF. V gene TRBV7-9 combines with J gene TRBJ2-7, with D perhaps matching TRBD1 (7 bases). The CDR3 sequence is 16 residues long. V shed 4 bases and J shed 2 bases, with 18 bases lying between them. Germline V CDR1 and CDR2: SEHNR, FQNEAQ (reference sequence). Drawing the rest from reference TRBV7-9 and TRBJ2-7, the complete variable domain is DTGVSQNPRHKITKRGQNVTFRCDPISEHNRLYWYRQTLGQGPEFLTYFQNEAQLEKSRLLSDRFSAERPKGSFSTLEIQRTEQGDSAMYLCASSSVYGGGPYEQYFGPGTRLTVT.

The chain joins TRBV5-1 to TRBJ1-2, with D maybe TRBD1 (5 bases). V dropped 0 bases and J dropped 3 bases, with 15 bases sitting between them. Germline V lookup: CDR1 SGHRS, CDR2 YFSETQ. The CDR3 is made up of 16 amino acids. CDR3 coding DNA: TGCGCCAGCAGCTTGGCCTCTCAGGGTGGGGACTATGGCTACACCTTC. It yields the protein CASSLASQGGDYGYTF.

The V and J genes are TRBV5-1 and TRBJ2-5; TRBD2 might be the D (5 bases). Germline values: CDR1 SGHRS, CDR2 YFSETQ. Trimming took off 1 base at V and 1 base at J, with 8 bases between the two ends. The length of the CDR3 is 14 residues. Here the CDR3 reads CASSLNGVQETQYF. The CDR3, as DNA: TGCGCCAGCAGCTTGAACGGGGTCCAAGAGACCCAGTACTTC. Filled out from reference TRBV5-1 and TRBJ2-5, the complete variable domain reads KAGVTQTPRYLIKTRGQQVTLSCSPISGHRSVSWYQQTPGQGLQFLFEYFSETQRNKGNFPGRFSGRQFSNSRSEMNVSTLELGDSALYLCASSLNGVQETQYFGPGTRLLVL.

This chain uses TRBV5-1 with TRBJ1-4, with 11 bases fitting TRBD1. The length of the CDR3 is 14 residues. CDR1 is SGHRS and CDR2 is YFSETQ in the germline V gene. Unmatched junction bases numbered 5, after V lost 7 bases and J lost 6 bases. CDR3 DNA sequence: TGCGCCAGCGGACAGGGGGCGGGTGATGAAAAACTGTTTTTT. Translated, it gives CASGQGAGDEKLFF.

The chain has TRBV2 and TRBJ2-7; tentatively, D is TRBD2 (7 bases). The CDR3 has 14 residues. The V end was cut by 2 bases, the J end by 5 bases, with 13 bases between. The V gene's germline CDR1 is SNHLY and CDR2 FYNNEI. The CDR3 protein is CASSERGALNEQYF. The CDR3 coding sequence is TGTGCCAGCAGTGAACGGGGGGCCCTCAACGAGCAGTACTTC. Variable domain in full (rest from reference TRBV2 and TRBJ2-7): EPEVTQTPSHQVTQMGQEVILRCVPISNHLYFYWYRQILGQKVEFLVSFYNNEISEKSEIFDDQFSVERPDGSNFTLKIRSTKLEDSAMYFCASSERGALNEQYFGPGTRLTVT.

The chain links TRBV4-1 to TRBJ1-1, with D maybe TRBD1 (5 bases). The germline V and J ends were trimmed by 0 bases and 3 bases, with 11 bases remaining between them. Germline-derived CDR1 and CDR2 are MGHRA and YSYEKL. CDR3 length equals 15 residues. The CDR3 nucleotides read TGCGCCAGCAGCCAAGAGGGGCAGGCGGACACTGAAGCTTTCTTT. This gives the protein CASSQEGQADTEAFF.

The chain links TRBV28 to TRBJ2-7; D possibly corresponds to TRBD1 (5 bases). The V and J ends lost 4 bases and 9 bases respectively, with 22 bases between them. The CDR3 extends over 15 amino acids. CDR1 and CDR2 from the germline V gene are MDHEN and SYDVKM. The CDR3 reads CASSSPLTVFRGQYF. The DNA for the CDR3 is TGTGCCAGCAGTTCCCCCCTTACAGTTTTTAGGGGGCAGTACTTC.

This chain joins TRBV6-6 and TRBJ1-2; TRBD1 is a possible D gene (5 bases). Germline loops: CDR1 MNHNY, CDR2 SVGAGI (reference sequence). This CDR3 spans 14 amino acids. Trimming took 2 bases from V and 6 from J, leaving 13 bases between them. This CDR3 reads CASSYLLTGDGYTF. The CDR3 nucleotides are TGTGCCAGCAGTTACCTCCTTACAGGAGATGGCTACACCTTC.

In its sample, this clone was seen once. V and J are TRBV2 and TRBJ2-1; weak D call: TRBD1 (6 bases). The CDR3 consists of 15 residues. Germline V gene lookup returns CDR1 SNHLY and CDR2 FYNNEI. V was trimmed by 6 bases and J by 2 bases, leaving 14 bases between them. CDR3 residues: CASRPPRDTYNEQFF. CDR3 nucleotide sequence: TGTGCCAGCAGACCCCCCCGGGACACCTACAATGAGCAGTTCTTC.

The genes are TRBV7-9 and TRBJ1-6; maybe TRBD1 (6 bases). With 6 bases removed from V and 4 bases from J, the gap between germline ends came to 19 bases. Germline V gene lookup returns CDR1 SEHNR and CDR2 FQNEAQ (reference sequence). This CDR3 has 17 amino acids. This chain's CDR3 is CASSTGTPLLYNSPLHF. In DNA form, the CDR3 reads TGTGCCAGCAGTACCGGGACACCGCTTTTATATAATTCACCCCTCCACTTT.

The rearrangement links TRBV10-3 to TRBJ2-5, with 11 bases lining up with TRBD1. The CDR3 spans 15 residues. The trim removed 5 bases at V and 4 bases at J, leaving 6 bases unmatched. Per germline, CDR1 ENHRY and CDR2 SYGVKD. The CDR3 region is CAISPPGTGGETQYF. CDR3 DNA: TGTGCCATCAGTCCCCCCGGGACAGGGGGAGAGACCCAGTACTTC.